This TCR beta chain came from a study of T-cell memory formation after mild COVID-19. As concerns this clonotype: Its target is unknown.

Using constant-segment primers, 5'RACE produced TCR alpha and TCR beta cDNA libraries carrying sample barcodes and UMIs. TCRdb independently ran MiXCR on the 5' RACE reads; one entry per CDR3 protein. The sample lists about 430,000 distinct CDR3 sequences, roughly 18% seen once, with about a fifth in the top ten. Study-level points and caveats: Memory sampled before infection contained some responding clones, suggesting cross-reactive memory joined. A second wave expanding day 15 to 37 was CD4+-biased; contracting clones were balanced.

In germline, CDR1 is SGHTA, CDR2 FQGNSA. The CDR3 length is 12 residues. V lost 5 bases and J lost 7, with 12 bases in between. This chain connects TRBV7-2 to TRBJ2-7; no firm D call. Sequences were obtained from PBMCs or a T cell subset sorted from them (not recorded which). The source of this sequence is a man between 18 and 29 years old who had mild COVID-19 (a few samples of this study predate the infection). Cell type and time point are not known. The DNA of the CDR3 is TGTGCCAGCAGCCCGAGGCTGGGGGAGCAGTACTTC. This encodes CASSPRLGEQYF.